This T cell receptor (beta chain) derives from a study of cytomegalovirus exposure and HLA in healthy donors. Study results and caveats: Per published accounts, TCR beta sequences correctly predicted the HLA-A and HLA-B alleles of most subjects. Being productive about 87% or about 30% of the time was typical of most TCR beta V segments in an earlier analysis. When presence/absence was analysed, sequencing depth was taken to be roughly uniform across donors.

Comment on this clone: Its antigen is unknown.

PCR used 60 Vbeta primers and 13 Jbeta primers. Profiling relied on immunoSEQ multiplex PCR, and the TCRdb table lists in-frame clones only, not all of them. The table shows some 140,000 clones, with 60% to 85% occurring only once. The material sequenced was PBMCs. The clonotype originates from a woman between 40 and 50 years old in good health and CMV-seronegative.

The CDR3, as DNA: TGTGCCAGCAGCCACAGGACAGAGGAAAAACTGTTTTTT. Its translation is CASSHRTEEKLFF. The gene calls are TRBV5-4 and TRBJ1-4, with D perhaps TRBD1 (6 bases). From germline, CDR1 is SGHNT and CDR2 YYREEE (reference sequence). V was trimmed by 4 bases and J by 8 bases, leaving 12 bases between them. This CDR3 is 13 amino acids long.